A selection of T cell receptor beta chains follows, all from one sample in a study of Graves' ophthalmopathy and Graves' hyperthyroidism. Using its own MiXCR run on the multiplex PCR reads, TCRdb lists one record per CDR3 protein. The sample consists of about 1.1 million distinct CDR3 sequences, less than 45% of them appearing once. Sequenced: peripheral blood or thyroid tissue (not recorded which). These receptors all stem from an adult man with Graves' hyperthyroidism. CDR3s leave out the opening cysteine and the closing phenylalanine or tryptophan.

TRBV5-1	TRBJ2-7	ASSLEGGTVYEQY
TRBV10-3	TRBJ2-7	ASRPDPGQGLHEQY
TRBV15	TRBJ1-6	ATAPGTGKFKGSPLH
TRBV27	TRBJ1-6	ASSWEYNSPLH
TRBV5-6	TRBJ2-5	ASSLGGLVEETQY
TRBV29-1	TRBJ2-3	SVRNTDTQY
TRBV11-2	TRBJ2-5	ASSLGAQGGIWTQY
TRBV20-1	TRBJ1-3	SAPGQGSGNTIY
TRBV30	TRBJ1-2	AWSAGQAGGYT
TRBV7-2	TRBJ1-5	ASSLVIGVAQPQH
TRBV7-8	TRBJ2-7	ASSLAPQGRPYEQY
TRBV14	TRBJ2-7	ASSQVRGAGYEQY
TRBV14	TRBJ2-7	ASSLGGSFTYEQY
TRBV12-3/TRBV12-4	TRBJ2-5	ASSYGTSKETQY
TRBV19	TRBJ2-7	ASSIGPHWGFYEQY
TRBV6-6	TRBJ1-4	ASESDDSWEKLF
TRBV10-3	TRBJ1-2	ASSNPTEYGYT
TRBV7-2	TRBJ1-1	ASSVAEYTEAF
TRBV10-3	TRBJ2-7	AISGGADGSYEQY